This T cell receptor beta chain was recovered during a study of T-cell reconstitution after alpha-beta-depleted transplantation in children. Library preparation (for TCRbeta) was performed with unique molecular identifiers. TCRdb processed the PCR reads anew with MiXCR; each CDR3 protein has one entry. This sample has about 500,000 distinct CDR3 sequences, with about 33% found just once. The sequence derives from a human donor who donated a stem cell graft to a child with aplastic anemia. The starting material was PBMCs from the stem cell graft donor, obtained from the stem cell graft.

This CDR3 is CASSYRESQPQHF. Here the CDR3 DNA reads TGTGCCAGCAGTTACAGGGAAAGTCAGCCCCAGCATTTT. This chain uses TRBV12-3 or TRBV12-4 with TRBJ1-5; D is possibly TRBD1 (6 bases). With 4 bases removed from V and 6 bases from J, the gap between germline ends came to 10 bases. This CDR3 is built from 13 residues.